Listed below are T cell receptor beta chains from one sample, sequenced in a study of cytomegalovirus exposure and HLA in healthy donors. Some clones are missing from TCRdb's copy, which holds only in-frame ones; the method was immunoSEQ multiplex PCR. The data contain 70,000 to 80,000 clones, approximately 95% of them seen just once; the ten biggest clones take up about 3.6%. The sequencing input was PBMCs. The receptor set was obtained from a woman younger than 30 in good health and CMV-seropositive. Each CDR3 is given with its conserved first and last residue. Each record gives: D gene, J gene, clone size, V gene, CDR3 protein, CDR3 DNA. D genes are given only for firm matches. Rows give clone size only sometimes, using once, few, many, or a class for an expanded clone.

>-|TRBJ2-1|-|TRBV18
CASSPLDRGGTYNEQFF
TGTGCCAGCTCACCACTAGACAGGGGAGGGACCTACAATGAGCAGTTCTTC
>TRBD2|TRBJ2-7|-|TRBV27
CASSLEGTSGPNSYEQYF
TGTGCCAGCAGTTTAGAGGGGACTAGCGGGCCCAACTCCTACGAGCAGTACTTC
>-|TRBJ2-7|-|TRBV19
CASKDSNEQYF
TGTGCCAGTAAGGACAGTAACGAGCAGTACTTC
>-|TRBJ1-1|once|TRBV5-4
CASSRDTTNTEAFF
TGTGCCAGCAGCCGGGACACGACGAACACTGAAGCTTTCTTT
>-|TRBJ2-7|-|TRBV5-4
CASSLGIGTYEQYF
TGTGCCAGCAGCTTGGGAATCGGGACCTACGAGCAGTACTTC
>-|TRBJ2-3|once|TRBV2
CASSEESPGPNPDTQYF
TGTGCCAGCAGTGAAGAGAGCCCGGGTCCCAACCCCGATACGCAGTATTTT
>-|TRBJ2-7|-|TRBV4-1
CASSQSRQANEQYF
TGCGCCAGCAGCCAGTCCAGGCAGGCAAACGAGCAGTACTTC
>TRBD2|TRBJ2-7|once|TRBV6-6
CASSTGLAGPGEQYF
TGTGCCAGCAGTACCGGACTAGCGGGACCGGGGGAGCAGTACTTC
>-|TRBJ1-2|-|TRBV5-1
CASSLDLEHYGYTF
TGCGCCAGCAGCTTGGATTTGGAGCACTATGGCTACACCTTC
>-|TRBJ1-2|-|TRBV7-9
CASSLQGFDYGYTF
TGTGCCAGCAGCCTGCAGGGGTTTGACTATGGCTACACCTTC
>-|TRBJ2-3|few|TRBV12-5
CASGLHRETDTQYF
TGTGCTAGTGGTTTACACAGGGAGACAGATACGCAGTATTTT
>-|TRBJ1-2|-|TRBV4-2
CASSQGSSYTF
TGTGCCAGCAGCCAAGGGAGTAGCTACACCTTC
>TRBD2|TRBJ2-3|-|TRBV7-6
CASRGADTQYF
TGTGCCAGCCGGGGGGCAGATACGCAGTATTTT
>-|TRBJ1-2|-|TRBV5-6
CASRGSNSGYGYTF
TGTGCCAGCAGGGGTTCCAATAGCGGGTATGGCTACACCTTC
>-|TRBJ1-3|-|TRBV9
CASSSTVSGNTIYF
TGTGCCAGCAGCTCTACAGTTAGTGGAAACACCATATATTTT
>-|TRBJ1-1|-|TRBV5-1
CASSFETGPGTEAFF
TGCGCCAGCAGCTTTGAGACAGGCCCGGGTACTGAAGCTTTCTTT
>TRBD2|TRBJ2-1|-|TRBV5-5
CASTRLGLVDANEQFF
TGTGCCAGCACTCGACTTGGACTAGTCGATGCCAATGAGCAGTTCTTC
>-|TRBJ1-6|-|TRBV6-1
CASSEVTPGNSPLHF
TGTGCCAGCAGTGAAGTTACCCCAGGGAATTCACCCCTCCACTTT